The present T cell receptor (beta chain) was sequenced within a study of shared clonotypes between healthy human individuals. Trimming cost V 2 bases and J 4 bases, with 14 bases left between them. This CDR3 has 15 residues. Looked up from germline, CDR1 is MNHEY and CDR2 is SVGAGI. Terminally differentiated effector memory CD45RA+ cells were excluded by CCR7 positive selection of CD45RO-negative cells. The authors distributed each subset's genomic DNA evenly over several immunoSEQ plates. In the original analysis: Quality scores were absent from the junction-only immunoSEQ sequences, so filtering differed. Only in-frame clones appear in the TCRdb table, and some are missing; sequencing was by immunoSEQ multiplex PCR. Clone size and V and J calls were adopted from that table, with D and trimming inferred from the DNA. The sample holds millions of clones, about 95% seen once. A remark on this clone: The antigen remains undetermined.

Broader study findings: Incomplete sequencing of sorted subsets was indicated by rarefaction despite large depth.

Sequencing input: naive CD8+ T cells sorted from blood. The chain uses TRBV6-5 and TRBJ2-5; D call uncertain. The TCR sequence derives from a man between 18 and 29 years old in good health. CDR3 DNA: TGTGCCAGCAGTTACGAGGCTGACCTAGGAGAGACCCAGTACTTC. The encoded protein is CASSYEADLGETQYF.